The present TCR beta chain was sequenced within a study of Ad26.COV2.S vaccination and SARS-CoV-2 variants. Study-wide results and limits: Non-spike TCR breadth did not differ much between vaccine and placebo recipients.

Stated treatment: some 20 received Ad26.COV2.S at low or high dose, single or two shots; roughly 5 received placebo; per-sample allocation not given. Collection of the samples took place on day 63 after the first injection of vaccine or placebo. Trimming at V came to 5 bases and at J to 5 bases, leaving 7 bases not matched to a gene. Germline V CDR1 and CDR2: SNHLY, FYNNEI. The CDR3 contains 14 residues. About this clone: The antigen is not known.

The repertoire was sequenced with immunoSEQ multiplex PCR; TCRdb's copy has only in-frame clones and lacks some. The sample holds around 350,000 clones, 70% to 90% seen once. The clonotype was recovered from a person between 18 and 65 years old who received the Ad26.COV2.S COVID-19 vaccine or a placebo. This chain uses TRBV2 with TRBJ2-5, with 8 bases lining up with TRBD2. This sample comprised peripheral blood, obtained in a trial of Ad26.COV2.S vaccine versus placebo. CDR3 DNA: TGTGCCAGCAGTCCAACGGGACTAGGGGAGACCCAGTACTTC. Its protein product is CASSPTGLGETQYF.